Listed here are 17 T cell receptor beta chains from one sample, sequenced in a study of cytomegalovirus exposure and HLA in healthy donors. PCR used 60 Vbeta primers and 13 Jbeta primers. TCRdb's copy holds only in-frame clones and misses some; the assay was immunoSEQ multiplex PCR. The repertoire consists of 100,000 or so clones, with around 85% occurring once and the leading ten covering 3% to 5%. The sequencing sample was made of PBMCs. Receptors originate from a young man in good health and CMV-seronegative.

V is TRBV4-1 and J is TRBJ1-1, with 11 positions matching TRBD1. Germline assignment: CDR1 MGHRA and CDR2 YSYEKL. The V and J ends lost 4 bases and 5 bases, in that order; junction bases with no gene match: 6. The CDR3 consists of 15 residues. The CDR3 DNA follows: TGCGCCAGCAGCCCCCCGGGACAGGGGGGGACTGAAGCTTTCTTT. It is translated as CASSPPGQGGTEAFF.

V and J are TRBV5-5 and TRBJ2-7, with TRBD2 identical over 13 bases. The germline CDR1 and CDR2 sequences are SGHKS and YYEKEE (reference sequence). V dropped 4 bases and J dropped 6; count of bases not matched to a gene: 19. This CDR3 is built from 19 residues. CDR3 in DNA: TGTGCCAGCAGCCTAAATAGGGGACTAGCGGGAACAAGGGCCACCGAGCAGTACTTC. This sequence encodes CASSLNRGLAGTRATEQYF.

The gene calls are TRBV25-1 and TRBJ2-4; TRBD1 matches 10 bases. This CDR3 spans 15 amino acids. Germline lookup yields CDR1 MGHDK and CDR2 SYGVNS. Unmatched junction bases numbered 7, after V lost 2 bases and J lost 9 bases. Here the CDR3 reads CASSERGDRGGIQYF. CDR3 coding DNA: TGTGCCAGCAGTGAAAGGGGGGACAGGGGAGGCATTCAGTACTTC.

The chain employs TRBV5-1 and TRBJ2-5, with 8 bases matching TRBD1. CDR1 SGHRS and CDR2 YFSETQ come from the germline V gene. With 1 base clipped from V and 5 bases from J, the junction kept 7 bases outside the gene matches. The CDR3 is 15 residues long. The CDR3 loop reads CASSLPTGVGETQYF. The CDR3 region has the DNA TGCGCCAGCAGCTTGCCGACAGGGGTTGGGGAGACCCAGTACTTC.

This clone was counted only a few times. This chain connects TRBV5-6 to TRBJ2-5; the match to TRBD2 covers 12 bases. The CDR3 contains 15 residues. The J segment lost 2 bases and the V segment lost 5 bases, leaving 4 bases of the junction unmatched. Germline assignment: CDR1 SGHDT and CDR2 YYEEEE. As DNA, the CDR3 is TGTGCCAGCAGTCAGACTAGCGGGAGTCAAGAGACCCAGTACTTC. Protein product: CASSQTSGSQETQYF. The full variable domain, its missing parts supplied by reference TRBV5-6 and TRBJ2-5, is DAGVTQSPTHLIKTRGQQVTLRCSPKSGHDTVSWYQQALGQGPQFIFQYYEEEERQRGNFPDRFSGHQFPNYSSELNVNALLLGDSALYLCASSQTSGSQETQYFGPGTRLLVL.

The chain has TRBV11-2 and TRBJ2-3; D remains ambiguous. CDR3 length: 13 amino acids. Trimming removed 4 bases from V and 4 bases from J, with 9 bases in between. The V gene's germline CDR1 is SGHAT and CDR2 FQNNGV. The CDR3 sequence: CASSSYGPDTQYF. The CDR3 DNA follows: TGTGCCAGCAGCTCATATGGCCCAGATACGCAGTATTTT.

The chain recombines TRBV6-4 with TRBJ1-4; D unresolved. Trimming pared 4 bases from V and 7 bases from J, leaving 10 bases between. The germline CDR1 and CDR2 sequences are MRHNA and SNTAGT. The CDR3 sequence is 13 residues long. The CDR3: CASSVHFGEKLFF. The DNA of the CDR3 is TGTGCCAGCAGTGTCCACTTTGGTGAAAAACTGTTTTTT.

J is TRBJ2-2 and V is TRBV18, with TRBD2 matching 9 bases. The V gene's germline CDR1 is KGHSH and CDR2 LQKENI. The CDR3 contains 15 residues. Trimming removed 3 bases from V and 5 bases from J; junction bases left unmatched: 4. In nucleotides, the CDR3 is TGTGCCAGCTCACCGCGCGGGAGGGGGACCGGGGAGCTGTTTTTT. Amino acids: CASSPRGRGTGELFF.

The CDR3 DNA sequence: TGTGCCAGCAGCCGGACAGGGGGGGCAGATACGCAGTATTTT. It is translated as CASSRTGGADTQYF. The chain joins TRBV7-2 to TRBJ2-3; 10 bases are shared with TRBD1. The length of the CDR3 is 14 residues. CDR1 and CDR2 (germline): SGHTA, FQGNSA. The V segment lost 5 bases and the J segment 4 bases; nucleotides outside the gene matches: 3.

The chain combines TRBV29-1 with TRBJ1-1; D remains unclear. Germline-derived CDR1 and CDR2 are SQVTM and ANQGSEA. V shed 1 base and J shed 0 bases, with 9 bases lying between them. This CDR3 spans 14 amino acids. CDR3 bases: TGCAGCGTTGAAGGTTTGGCAGTGAACACTGAAGCTTTCTTT. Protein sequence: CSVEGLAVNTEAFF.

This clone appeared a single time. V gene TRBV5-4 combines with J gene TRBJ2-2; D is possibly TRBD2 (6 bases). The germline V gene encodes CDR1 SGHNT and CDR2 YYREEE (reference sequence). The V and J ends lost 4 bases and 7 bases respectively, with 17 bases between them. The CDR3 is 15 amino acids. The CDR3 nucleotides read TGTGCCAGCAGCGCGCCGGGAACGGAGGGCGGGGAGCTGTTTTTT. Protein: CASSAPGTEGGELFF.

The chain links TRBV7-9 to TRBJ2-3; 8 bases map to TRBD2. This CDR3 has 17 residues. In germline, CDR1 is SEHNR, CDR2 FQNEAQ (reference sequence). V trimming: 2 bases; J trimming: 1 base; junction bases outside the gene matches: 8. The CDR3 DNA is TGTGCCAGCAGCTTACGAGGCGGGGGGAAACGCACAGATACGCAGTATTTT. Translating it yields CASSLRGGGKRTDTQYF.

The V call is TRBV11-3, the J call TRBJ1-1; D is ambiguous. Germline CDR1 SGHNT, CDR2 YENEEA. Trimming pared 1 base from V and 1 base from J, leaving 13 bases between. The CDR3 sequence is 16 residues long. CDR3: CASSLGFGSGNTEAFF. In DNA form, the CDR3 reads TGTGCCAGCAGCTTAGGATTCGGCAGCGGGAACACTGAAGCTTTCTTT.

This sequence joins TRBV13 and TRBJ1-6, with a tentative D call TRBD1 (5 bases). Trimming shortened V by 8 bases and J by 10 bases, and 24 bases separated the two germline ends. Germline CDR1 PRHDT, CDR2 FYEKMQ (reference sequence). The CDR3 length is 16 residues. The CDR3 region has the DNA TGTGCCAGCGGTCCAAAGGGGAGGGCTGGGTGGTCACCCCTCCACTTT. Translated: CASGPKGRAGWSPLHF. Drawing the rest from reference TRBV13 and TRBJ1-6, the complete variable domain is AAGVIQSPRHLIKEKRETATLKCYPIPRHDTVYWYQQGPGQDPQFLISFYEKMQSDKGSIPDRFSAQQFSDYHSELNMSSLELGDSALYFCASGPKGRAGWSPLHFGNGTRLTVT.

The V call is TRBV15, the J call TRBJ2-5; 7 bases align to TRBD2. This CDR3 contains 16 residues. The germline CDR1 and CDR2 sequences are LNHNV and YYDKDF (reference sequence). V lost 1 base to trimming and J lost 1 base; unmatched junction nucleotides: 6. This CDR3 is CATSRGGGTAQETQYF. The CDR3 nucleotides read TGTGCCACCAGCAGAGGCGGGGGTACCGCCCAAGAGACCCAGTACTTC.

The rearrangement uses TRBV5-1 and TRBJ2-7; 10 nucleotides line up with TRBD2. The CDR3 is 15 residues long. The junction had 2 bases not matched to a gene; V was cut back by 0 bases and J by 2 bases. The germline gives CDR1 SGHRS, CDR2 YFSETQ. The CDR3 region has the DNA TGCGCCAGCAGCTTGGAGCTAGCGGGGGCCTACGAGCAGTACTTC. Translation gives CASSLELAGAYEQYF.

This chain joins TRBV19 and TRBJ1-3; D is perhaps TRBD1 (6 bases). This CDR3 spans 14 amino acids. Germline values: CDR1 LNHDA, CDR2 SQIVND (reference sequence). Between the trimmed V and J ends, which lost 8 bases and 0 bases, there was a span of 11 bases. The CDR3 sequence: CASAGQYSGNTIYF. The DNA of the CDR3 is TGTGCCAGTGCTGGACAGTACTCTGGAAACACCATATATTTT.